This entry concerns a single T cell receptor (beta chain). The sample belongs to a study of cytomegalovirus exposure and HLA in healthy donors. The PCR employed 60 Vbeta primers together with 13 Jbeta primers. The table came from immunoSEQ multiplex PCR; TCRdb's copy has only in-frame clones and leaves some out. In the table there are roughly 170,000 clones, around 75% of which are singletons. The length of the CDR3 is 16 residues. CDR1 and CDR2 from the germline V gene are LNHDA and SQIVND (reference sequence). V dropped 0 bases and J dropped 8 bases, with 16 bases sitting between them. This receptor was identified in a female donor in good health and CMV-seronegative. Sequenced: PBMCs. This chain connects TRBV19 to TRBJ2-2; possible D gene TRBD1, 5 bases. This chain's CDR3 is CASSIDLFGAGGELFF. DNA of the CDR3: TGTGCCAGTAGTATAGATCTATTTGGGGCCGGGGGGGAGCTGTTTTTT.